This TCR beta chain was sequenced for a study of tumor-infiltrating lymphocytes in oesophageal squamous cell carcinoma. TCRdb fed the PCR reads into MiXCR, producing one record per CDR3 protein. The profile shows fewer than 20,000 distinct CDR3 sequences, around two fifths of them singletons. This clonotype was counted at least ten times. A read error may be the cause here, since a much bigger clone is one base away. Germline V CDR1 and CDR2: MNHNS, SASEGT. This CDR3 contains 14 residues. Trimming shortened V by 8 bases and J by 7 bases, and 21 bases separated the two germline ends. The source material was esophageal tumor tissue. The V gene is TRBV6-1, the J gene TRBJ2-7; D may be TRBD1 or TRBD2 (6 bases each). The TCR sequence derives from a male donor with esophageal squamous cell carcinoma. The chain's CDR3 is CASGGGDAYNEQYF. CDR3 nucleotide sequence: TGTGCCAGCGGAGGGGGTGACGCCTACAATGAGCAGTACTTC.